What follows are 29 T cell receptor beta chains derived from one specimen sequenced in a study of metastatic and nonmetastatic thyroid tumors. MiXCR re-clonotyped the PCR reads for TCRdb. Of under 20,000 clones listed, 30% to 40% were seen once; the top ten hold 17%. Prior to thyroid surgery, none of the patients had received any treatment. Sequencing was done on a sample of tumor tissue. The receptors were sampled from a female donor with papillary thyroid cancer or a benign thyroid nodule (not recorded which). Some clones in this sample may be carry-over from other donors' samples.

V and J are TRBV28 and TRBJ1-2; D might be TRBD1 (6 bases). Germline V gives CDR1 MDHEN, CDR2 SYDVKM. Trimming cost V 5 bases and J 7 bases, with 20 bases left between them. The CDR3 spans 15 residues. CDR3 loop: CASSPSDRLLVGYTF. As DNA, the CDR3 is TGTGCCAGCAGTCCAAGTGACAGGCTTTTGGTTGGCTACACCTTC.

This clone was recorded many times. The V gene is TRBV5-5, the J gene TRBJ2-3; D call uncertain. The V gene's germline CDR1 is SGHKS and CDR2 YYEKEE (reference sequence). The V end lost 4 bases, the J end lost 3 bases, and 6 bases lay between the germline ends. The CDR3 contains 12 residues. CDR3 sequence (DNA): TGTGCCAGCAGCCCGGAGACAGATACGCAGTATTTT. Protein: CASSPETDTQYF. Based on the CDR3 plus reference TRBV5-5 and TRBJ2-3, the full variable domain is DAGVTQSPTHLIKTRGQQVTLRCSPISGHKSVSWYQQVLGQGPQFIFQYYEKEERGRGNFPDRFSARQFPNYSSELNVNALLLGDSALYLCASSPETDTQYFGPGTRLTVL.

In this sample, this clone turned up many times. This rearrangement joins TRBV10-3 to TRBJ1-5; D remains unclear. Trimming pared 5 bases from V and 6 bases from J, leaving 14 bases between. CDR1 is ENHRY and CDR2 is SYGVKD in the germline V gene. This CDR3 is 14 amino acids long. The CDR3 loop is CAISPDPLGQPQHF. CDR3 bases: TGTGCCATCAGTCCTGACCCATTGGGTCAGCCCCAGCATTTT.

On this clone itself: This clone may be a read error of a much larger clone one base away. The rearrangement joins TRBV5-4 to TRBJ1-1; TRBD1 matches 8 bases. Trimming at V came to 4 bases and at J to 4 bases, leaving 6 bases not matched to a gene. The germline gives CDR1 SGHNT, CDR2 YYREEE (reference sequence). The CDR3 has 14 amino acids. CDR3 DNA: TGTGCCAGCAGCCAGGGGGCAGGGAGCACTGAAGCTTTCTTT. Translation gives CASSQGAGSTEAFF.

A few counts support this clone. Germline and junction disagree at one end, which may indicate a read error. The J gene is TRBJ1-1, the V gene TRBV6-1, with TRBD1 as a possible D gene (5 bases). CDR1 is MNHNS and CDR2 is SASEGT in the germline V gene. This CDR3 spans 13 amino acids. CDR3 sequence reads: CASSVMRGDEAIF. DNA of the CDR3: TGCGCCAGCAGTGTCATGAGGGGAGATGAAGCTATCTTT.

This clone was counted a few times. This chain links TRBV6-1 with TRBJ2-1; no definite D call. Trimming stripped 7 bases from V and 4 bases from J, with 17 bases between. Germline loops: CDR1 MNHNS, CDR2 SASEGT. CDR3 length: 15 residues. As DNA, the CDR3 is TGTGCCAGCAAAGCCTCGGGCCCCGGTTACAATGAGCAGTTCTTC. Translation: CASKASGPGYNEQFF.

This clone is medium-sized (0.01 to 0.1%) within its sample. The rearrangement uses TRBV4-1 and TRBJ2-7, with 10 positions matching TRBD2. Germline-derived CDR1 and CDR2 are MGHRA and YSYEKL. With V trimmed by 2 bases and J by 3 bases, 4 bases remained unmatched. The CDR3 extends over 15 amino acids. CDR3 region: CASSQLAGEFYEQYF. The CDR3 DNA reads TGCGCCAGCAGCCAACTAGCGGGAGAGTTCTACGAGCAGTACTTC.

The V gene is TRBV6-2 or TRBV6-3, the J gene TRBJ2-7, with no clear D. In germline, CDR1 is MNHEY, CDR2 SVGEGT. V dropped 2 bases and J dropped 3 bases, with 2 bases sitting between them. The CDR3 length is 11 residues. The CDR3 DNA is TGTGCCAGCAGTTACAACTACGAGCAGTACTTC. Translation: CASSYNYEQYF.

This clone appeared a few times. V gene TRBV19 combines with J gene TRBJ2-3; D is ambiguous. The V gene's germline CDR1 is LNHDA and CDR2 SQIVND (reference sequence). This CDR3 region has 14 residues. Trimming left V 7 bases short and J 0 bases short, with 11 bases between. The CDR3 sequence is CASKSQLSTDTQYF. The DNA for the CDR3 is TGTGCCAGTAAGAGTCAACTGAGCACAGATACGCAGTATTTT.

CDR3 in DNA: TGCAGTGCTAGAGTCCGGCAGGGGACTAGCGCTTTTCGGTCCTACGAGCAGTACTTC. Protein: CSARVRQGTSAFRSYEQYF. The genes are TRBV20-1 and TRBJ2-7, with 10 bases aligning to TRBD2. The CDR3 consists of 19 residues. Trimming cost V 1 base and J 1 base; bases outside gene matches: 16. Germline V CDR1 and CDR2: DFQATT, SNEGSKA (reference sequence).

The genes are TRBV28 and TRBJ1-2; D is perhaps TRBD1 (6 bases). The CDR3 contains 13 residues. The V end lost 9 bases, the J end lost 3 bases, and 14 bases lay between the germline ends. Germline-derived CDR1 and CDR2 are MDHEN and SYDVKM. The CDR3 reads CASSQGRDYGYTF. Here the CDR3 DNA reads TGTGCCAGTTCCCAGGGGCGTGACTATGGCTACACCTTC.

In this sample, this clone turned up a few times. V and J are TRBV28 and TRBJ1-2; perhaps TRBD1 as D (6 bases). CDR1 is MDHEN and CDR2 is SYDVKM in the germline V gene. CDR3 length: 15 amino acids. Trimming took 3 bases from V and 3 from J, leaving 14 bases between them. In nucleotides, the CDR3 is TGTGCCAGCAGTTTTCCCAGGGGTGGGTACTATGGCTACACCTTC. Translation gives CASSFPRGGYYGYTF.

Note on this clone: A much larger clone lies one base from this, so it may be a read error. The gene calls are TRBV20-1 and TRBJ1-2; the D gene is possibly TRBD1 (6 bases). V was clipped by 3 bases and J by 8 bases, with 22 bases between them. Germline V lookup: CDR1 DFQATT, CDR2 SNEGSKA (reference sequence). CDR3 length: 15 residues. The CDR3 protein is CSARDLGGGHMGYTF. The CDR3 nucleotides are TGCAGTGCTAGGGATCTGGGGGGCGGGCATATGGGCTACACCTTC.

This clone was counted only a few times. The chain uses TRBV27 and TRBJ2-7; perhaps TRBD2 as D (5 bases). This CDR3 has 12 amino acids. From germline, CDR1 is MNHEY and CDR2 SMNVEV (reference sequence). The CDR3 bases are TGTGGTACCGGGGTATCAACCTACGAGCAGTACTTC. Residues: CGTGVSTYEQYF.

The chain uses TRBV2 and TRBJ2-7, with a possible D match to TRBD2 (6 bases). The germline V gene encodes CDR1 SNHLY and CDR2 FYNNEI. V lost 0 bases and J 1 base, leaving 13 bases between the germline ends. CDR3 length: 16 amino acids. The CDR3 DNA sequence: TGTGCCAGCAGTGAAGCGGTTAGCGGAAAGTCCTACGAGCAGTACTTC. Amino acids: CASSEAVSGKSYEQYF.

This clone has just a few counts. This rearrangement joins TRBV5-5 to TRBJ2-3; D may be TRBD2 (5 bases). V was pared by 3 bases and J by 1 base, with 12 bases between. CDR1 and CDR2 from the germline V gene are SGHKS and YYEKEE (reference sequence). This CDR3 contains 15 residues. The CDR3 sequence: CASSSASGGTDTQYF. Here the CDR3 DNA reads TGTGCCAGCAGCTCTGCCAGCGGAGGCACAGATACGCAGTATTTT.

This clone has just a few counts. V gene TRBV6-5 combines with J gene TRBJ2-1; D not resolved. Per the germline V gene, CDR1 is MNHEY and CDR2 is SVGAGI. The CDR3 extends over 13 amino acids. V lost 4 bases, J lost 6 bases, and 10 bases lay in between. DNA of the CDR3: TGTGCCAGCAGTTCGCCGGTTATCAATGAGCAGTTCTTC. Protein: CASSSPVINEQFF.

The V and J genes are TRBV20-1 and TRBJ1-2; a possible D gene is TRBD1 (6 bases). The CDR3 contains 16 residues. The germline V gene has CDR1 DFQATT and CDR2 SNEGSKA (reference sequence). V was pared by 5 bases and J by 8 bases, with 27 bases between. Here the CDR3 DNA reads TGCAGTGCTCACAATCCGGGACATGGGGCATCAAGAGGCTACACCTTC. Translating it yields CSAHNPGHGASRGYTF.

By share, this clone ranks as medium-sized. This chain joins TRBV5-1 and TRBJ1-1; 10 bases map to TRBD1. Per germline, CDR1 SGHRS and CDR2 YFSETQ. After removal of 3 bases from V and 8 bases from J, the junction contained 4 bases not matched to a gene. The CDR3 is 13 residues long. The CDR3 DNA follows: TGCGCCAGCAGCTCTAGGACAGGGGGGGAAGCTTTCTTT. Translation: CASSSRTGGEAFF.

This clone was picked up a small number of times. This chain's CDR3 is CASSEDTSNYGYTF. The CDR3 DNA reads as TGCGCCAGCAGCGAGGACACCTCAAACTATGGCTACACCTTC. This rearrangement joins TRBV5-1 to TRBJ1-2, with TRBD1 as a possible D gene (5 bases). Trimming cost V 4 bases and J 2 bases, with 12 bases left between them. CDR1 and CDR2 (germline): SGHRS, YFSETQ. The CDR3 spans 14 residues.

The chain joins TRBV6-1 to TRBJ2-1; 7 bases are a match to TRBD2. Germline CDR1 and CDR2: MNHNS and SASEGT. V trimming: 1 base; J trimming: 5 bases; junction bases outside the gene matches: 8. This CDR3 region has 16 residues. CDR3 in amino acids: CASSEEVGGPHNEQFF. CDR3 DNA: TGTGCCAGCAGTGAAGAAGTGGGAGGGCCCCACAATGAGCAGTTCTTC.

The chain carries TRBV20-1 and TRBJ1-6, with D tentatively TRBD1 (6 bases). Trimming took off 6 bases at V and 5 bases at J, with 14 bases between the two ends. CDR1 and CDR2 (germline): DFQATT, SNEGSKA (reference sequence). There are 14 residues in the CDR3. The CDR3 DNA reads TGCAGTGCCATGGGGGGCACCCATAATTCACCCCTCCACTTT. Its protein is CSAMGGTHNSPLHF.

This chain links TRBV19 with TRBJ2-1; a weak D match, TRBD2 (6 bases). V was trimmed by 3 bases and J by 5 bases, leaving 17 bases between them. The CDR3 covers 16 residues. CDR1 and CDR2 (germline): LNHDA, SQIVND (reference sequence). CDR3: CASSMSAGSYHNEQFF. The CDR3, as DNA: TGTGCCAGTAGTATGTCTGCGGGGAGCTACCACAATGAGCAGTTCTTC.

The chain combines TRBV9 with TRBJ1-5; D possibly corresponds to TRBD1 (5 bases). Per the germline V gene, CDR1 is SGDLS and CDR2 is YYNGEE. V was shortened by 3 bases and J by 5 bases, with 15 bases between the two germline ends. The CDR3 consists of 15 residues. DNA for the CDR3: TGTGCCAGCAGCGAGGGGACGGCGGGGGATCAGCCCCAGCATTTT. Residues: CASSEGTAGDQPQHF.

J is TRBJ1-2 and V is TRBV30; D remains unclear. Germline CDR1 and CDR2: GTSNPN and SVGIG (reference sequence). The V end was cut by 3 bases, the J end by 8 bases, with 16 bases between. The CDR3 sequence is 13 residues long. The CDR3 DNA reads as TGTGCCTGGAGCGAAGGAGGTATTGGGGGCTACACCTTC. Its translation: CAWSEGGIGGYTF.

This clone was found many times. A single base separates this from a much larger clone, so it may be a read error. The gene calls are TRBV6-1 and TRBJ2-1; 7 bases are shared with TRBD2. The germline CDR1 and CDR2 sequences are MNHNS and SASEGT. V was pared by 8 bases and J by 8 bases, with 9 bases of the junction left unmatched. This CDR3 region has 13 residues. The CDR3 loop reads CASASREYDEQFF. DNA for the CDR3: TGTGCCAGCGCATCGCGGGAGTACGATGAGCAGTTCTTC.

V usage is TRBV5-1 and J usage is TRBJ2-5, with D perhaps TRBD1 (5 bases). The CDR3 has 15 residues. V lost 0 bases and J lost 1, with 10 bases in between. The germline CDR1 and CDR2 sequences are SGHRS and YFSETQ. CDR3 in amino acids: CASSLDQGPQETQYF. Here the CDR3 DNA reads TGCGCCAGCAGCTTGGATCAGGGCCCCCAAGAGACCCAGTACTTC.

This clone is judged medium-sized. The rearrangement links TRBV4-1 to TRBJ1-4; D may be TRBD1 (5 bases). Germline loops: CDR1 MGHRA, CDR2 YSYEKL. The CDR3 runs to 15 residues. Trimming removed 4 bases from V and 6 bases from J, with 15 bases in between. CDR3 DNA: TGCGCCAGCAGCCCGAGGAGTCAGGGTGATGAAAAACTGTTTTTT. Translating it yields CASSPRSQGDEKLFF.

For the CDR3, the DNA is TGCAGTGCTAGAACCGCTGCCTACGAGCAGTACTTC. Protein product: CSARTAAYEQYF. This chain links TRBV20-1 with TRBJ2-7; D not certain. The CDR3 loop spans 12 amino acids. The V end lost 2 bases, the J end lost 2 bases, and 7 bases lay between the germline ends. Germline loops: CDR1 DFQATT, CDR2 SNEGSKA (reference sequence).